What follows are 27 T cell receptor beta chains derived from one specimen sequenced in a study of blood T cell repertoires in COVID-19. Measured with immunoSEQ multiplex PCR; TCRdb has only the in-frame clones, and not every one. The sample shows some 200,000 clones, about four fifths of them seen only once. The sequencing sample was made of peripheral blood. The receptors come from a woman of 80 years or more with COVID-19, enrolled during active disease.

The CDR3 nucleotides read TGTGCCAGCAGCAAGGACAGGGAGACGTTCTTC. Its translation: CASSKDRETFF. The rearrangement joins TRBV9 to TRBJ2-1; 8 nucleotides align to TRBD1. V dropped 4 bases and J dropped 15; count of bases not matched to a gene: 6. This CDR3 is 11 amino acids long. Germline lookup yields CDR1 SGDLS and CDR2 YYNGEE.

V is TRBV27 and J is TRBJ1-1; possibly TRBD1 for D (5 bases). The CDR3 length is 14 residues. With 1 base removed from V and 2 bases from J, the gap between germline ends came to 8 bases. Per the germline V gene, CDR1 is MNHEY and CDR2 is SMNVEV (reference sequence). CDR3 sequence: CASSLWGRNTEAFF. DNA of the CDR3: TGTGCCAGCAGTTTATGGGGCAGAAACACTGAAGCTTTCTTT.

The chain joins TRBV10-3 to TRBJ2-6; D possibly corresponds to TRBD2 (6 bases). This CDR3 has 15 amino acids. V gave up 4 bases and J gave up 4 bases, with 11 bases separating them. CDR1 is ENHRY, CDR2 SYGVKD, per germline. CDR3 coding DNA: TGTGCCATCAGTGGTGGGGGGTCAGGGGCCAACGTCCTGACTTTC. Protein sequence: CAISGGGSGANVLTF.

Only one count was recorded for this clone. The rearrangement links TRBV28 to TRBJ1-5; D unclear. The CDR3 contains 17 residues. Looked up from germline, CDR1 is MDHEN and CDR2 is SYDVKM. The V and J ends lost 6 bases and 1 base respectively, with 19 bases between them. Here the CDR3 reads CASSTPPGELSNQPQHF. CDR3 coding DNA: TGTGCCAGCAGCACTCCCCCCGGGGAGTTAAGCAATCAGCCCCAGCATTTT.

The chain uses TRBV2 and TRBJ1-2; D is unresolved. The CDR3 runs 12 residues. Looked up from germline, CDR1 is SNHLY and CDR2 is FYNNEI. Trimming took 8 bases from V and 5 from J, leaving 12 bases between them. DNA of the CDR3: TGTGCCAGCCAAGCCGTAGATTATGGCTACACCTTC. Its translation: CASQAVDYGYTF.

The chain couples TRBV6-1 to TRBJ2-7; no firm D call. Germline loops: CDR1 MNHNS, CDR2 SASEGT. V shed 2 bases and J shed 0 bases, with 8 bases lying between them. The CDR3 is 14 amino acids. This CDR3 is CASSERTVSYEQYF. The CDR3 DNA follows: TGTGCCAGCAGTGAACGAACAGTCTCCTACGAGCAGTACTTC.

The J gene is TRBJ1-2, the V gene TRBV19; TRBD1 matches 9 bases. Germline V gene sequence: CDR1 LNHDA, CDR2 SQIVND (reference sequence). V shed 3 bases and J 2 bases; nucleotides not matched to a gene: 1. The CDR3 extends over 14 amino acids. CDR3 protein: CASSMGQGNYGYTF. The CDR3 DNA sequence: TGTGCCAGTAGTATGGGACAGGGAAACTATGGCTACACCTTC.

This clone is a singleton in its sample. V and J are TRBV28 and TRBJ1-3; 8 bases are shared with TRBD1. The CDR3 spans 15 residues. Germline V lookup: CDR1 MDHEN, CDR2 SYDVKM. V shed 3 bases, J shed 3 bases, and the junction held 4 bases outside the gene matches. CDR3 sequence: CASSFGRGHGNTIYF. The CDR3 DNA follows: TGTGCCAGCAGTTTTGGCAGGGGGCATGGAAACACCATATATTTT. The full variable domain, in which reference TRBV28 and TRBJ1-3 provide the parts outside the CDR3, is DVKVTQSSRYLVKRTGEKVFLECVQDMDHENMFWYRQDPGLGLRLIYFSYDVKMKEKGDIPEGYSVSREKKERFSLILESASTNQTSMYLCASSFGRGHGNTIYFGEGSWLTVV.

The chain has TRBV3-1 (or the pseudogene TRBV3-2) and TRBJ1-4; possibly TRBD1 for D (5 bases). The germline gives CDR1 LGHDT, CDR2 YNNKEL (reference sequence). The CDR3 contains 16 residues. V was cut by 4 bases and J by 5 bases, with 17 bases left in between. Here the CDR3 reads CASSPRGDSPNEKLFF. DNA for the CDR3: TGTGCCAGCAGCCCACGTGGAGACAGTCCCAATGAAAAACTGTTTTTT.

As DNA, the CDR3 is TGTGCCAGCAGCAAATCAGGCGGACAGGGGGCCGGGGCCAACGTCCTGACTTTC. This gives the protein CASSKSGGQGAGANVLTF. The V and J genes are TRBV21-1 and TRBJ2-6; TRBD1, as called in the table, went unchecked against the DNA. TRBV21-1 is listed as a pseudogene. The CDR3 loop spans 18 amino acids.

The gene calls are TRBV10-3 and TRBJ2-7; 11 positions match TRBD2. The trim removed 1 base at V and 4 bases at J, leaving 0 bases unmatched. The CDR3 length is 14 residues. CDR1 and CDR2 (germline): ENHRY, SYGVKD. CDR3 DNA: TGTGCCATCAGTGAGTTAGCGGGAGGGTACGAGCAGTACTTC. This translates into CAISELAGGYEQYF.

CDR3 protein: CSVNPGVSGYTF. DNA for the CDR3: TGCAGCGTTAACCCAGGGGTCTCTGGCTACACCTTC. The V and J genes are TRBV29-1 and TRBJ1-2; D is perhaps TRBD1 (6 bases). The V gene's germline CDR1 is SQVTM and CDR2 ANQGSEA. The CDR3 extends over 12 amino acids. The ends were cut back, 5 bases at V and 7 bases at J, with 14 bases in the middle.

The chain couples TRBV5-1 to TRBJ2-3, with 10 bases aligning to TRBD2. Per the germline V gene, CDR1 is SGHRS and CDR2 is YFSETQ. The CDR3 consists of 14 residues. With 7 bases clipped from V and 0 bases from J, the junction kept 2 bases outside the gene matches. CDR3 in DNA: TGCGCCAGCCGGACTAGCGGAAGCACAGATACGCAGTATTTT. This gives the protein CASRTSGSTDTQYF.

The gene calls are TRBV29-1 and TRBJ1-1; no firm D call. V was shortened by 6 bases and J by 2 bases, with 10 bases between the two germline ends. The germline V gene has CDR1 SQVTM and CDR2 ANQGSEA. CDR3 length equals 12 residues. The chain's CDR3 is CSVARINTEAFF. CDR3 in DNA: TGCAGCGTGGCCAGGATAAACACTGAAGCTTTCTTT. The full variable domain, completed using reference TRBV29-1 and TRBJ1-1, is SAVISQKPSRDICQRGTSLTIQCQVDSQVTMMFWYRQQPGQSLTLIATANQGSEATYESGFVIDKFPISRPNLTFSTLTVSNMSPEDSSIYLCSVARINTEAFFGQGTRLTVV.

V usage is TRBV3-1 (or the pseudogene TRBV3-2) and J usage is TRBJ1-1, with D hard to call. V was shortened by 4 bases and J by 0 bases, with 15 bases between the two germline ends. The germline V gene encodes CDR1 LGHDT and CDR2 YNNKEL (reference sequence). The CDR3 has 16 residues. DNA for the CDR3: TGTGCCAGCAGCCCCTACAGATTTCCGATGAACACTGAAGCTTTCTTT. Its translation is CASSPYRFPMNTEAFF.

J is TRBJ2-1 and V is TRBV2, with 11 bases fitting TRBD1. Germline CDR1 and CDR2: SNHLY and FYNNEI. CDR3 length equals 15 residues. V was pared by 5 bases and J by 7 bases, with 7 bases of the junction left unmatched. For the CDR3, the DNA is TGTGCCAGCAGTCGGACAGGGGGCAGGGGGAATGAGCAGTTCTTC. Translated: CASSRTGGRGNEQFF.

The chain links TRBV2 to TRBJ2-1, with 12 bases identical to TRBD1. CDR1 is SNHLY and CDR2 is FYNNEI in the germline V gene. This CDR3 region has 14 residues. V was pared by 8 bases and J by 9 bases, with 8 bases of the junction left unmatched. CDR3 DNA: TGTGCCAGCGGTCTGGGACAGGGGGCAAGTGAGCAGTTCTTC. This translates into CASGLGQGASEQFF.

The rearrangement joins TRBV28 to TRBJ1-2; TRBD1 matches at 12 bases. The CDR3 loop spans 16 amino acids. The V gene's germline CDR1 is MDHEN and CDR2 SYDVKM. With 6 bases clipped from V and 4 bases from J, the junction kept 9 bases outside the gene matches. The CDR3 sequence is CASRKTGTGGAYGYTF. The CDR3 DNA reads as TGTGCCAGCAGAAAAACAGGGACAGGGGGCGCCTATGGCTACACCTTC.

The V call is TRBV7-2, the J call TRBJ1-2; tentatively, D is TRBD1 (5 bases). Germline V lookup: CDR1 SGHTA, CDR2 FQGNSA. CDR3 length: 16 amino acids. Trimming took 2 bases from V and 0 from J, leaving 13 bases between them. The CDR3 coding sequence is TGTGCCAGCAGCTTAAAAACCGGGACTTCTAACTATGGCTACACCTTC. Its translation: CASSLKTGTSNYGYTF.

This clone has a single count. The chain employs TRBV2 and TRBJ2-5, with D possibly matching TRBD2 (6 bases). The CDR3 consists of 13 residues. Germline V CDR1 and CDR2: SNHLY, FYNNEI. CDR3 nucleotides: TGTACTCGCGGGGTGGAAGGAGGAGAGACCCAGTACTTC. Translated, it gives CTRGVEGGETQYF.

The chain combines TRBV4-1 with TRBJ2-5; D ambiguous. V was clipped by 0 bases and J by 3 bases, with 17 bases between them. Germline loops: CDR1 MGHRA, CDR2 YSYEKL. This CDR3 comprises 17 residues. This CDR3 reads CASSQDYQRPIKETQYF. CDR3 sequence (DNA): TGCGCCAGCAGCCAAGATTACCAGCGACCGATTAAAGAGACCCAGTACTTC.

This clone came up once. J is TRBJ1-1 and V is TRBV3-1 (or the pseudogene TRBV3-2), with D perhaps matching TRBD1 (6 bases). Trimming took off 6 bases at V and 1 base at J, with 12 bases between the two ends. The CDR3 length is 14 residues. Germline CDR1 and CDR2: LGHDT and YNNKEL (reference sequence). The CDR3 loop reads CASSPRGPNTEAFF. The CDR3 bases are TGTGCCAGCAGTCCCAGGGGCCCGAACACTGAAGCTTTCTTT.

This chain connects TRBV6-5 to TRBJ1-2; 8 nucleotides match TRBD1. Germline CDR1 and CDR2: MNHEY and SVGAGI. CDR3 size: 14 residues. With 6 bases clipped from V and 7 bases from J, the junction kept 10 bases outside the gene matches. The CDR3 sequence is CASSLGQGIGGYTF. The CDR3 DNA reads TGTGCCAGCAGCCTTGGACAGGGTATAGGTGGCTACACCTTC.

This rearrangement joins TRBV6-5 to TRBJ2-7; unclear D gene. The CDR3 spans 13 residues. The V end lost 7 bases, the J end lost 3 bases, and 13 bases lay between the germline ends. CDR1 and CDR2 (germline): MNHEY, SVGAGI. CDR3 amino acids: CASIPARGYEQYF. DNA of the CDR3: TGTGCCAGCATTCCTGCGCGAGGCTACGAGCAGTACTTC.

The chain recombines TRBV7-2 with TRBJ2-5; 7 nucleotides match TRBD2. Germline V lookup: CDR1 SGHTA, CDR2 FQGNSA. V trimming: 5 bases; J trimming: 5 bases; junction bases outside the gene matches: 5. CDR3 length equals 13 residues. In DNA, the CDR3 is TGTGCCAGCAGCCCACGAGCGGGGGAGACCCAGTACTTC. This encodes CASSPRAGETQYF.

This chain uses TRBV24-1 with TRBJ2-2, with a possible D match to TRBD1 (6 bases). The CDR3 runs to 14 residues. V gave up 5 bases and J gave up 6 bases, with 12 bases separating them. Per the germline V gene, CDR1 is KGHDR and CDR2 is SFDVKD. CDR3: CATSGTVVPGELFF. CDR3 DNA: TGTGCCACCAGTGGGACAGTTGTGCCCGGGGAGCTGTTTTTT.

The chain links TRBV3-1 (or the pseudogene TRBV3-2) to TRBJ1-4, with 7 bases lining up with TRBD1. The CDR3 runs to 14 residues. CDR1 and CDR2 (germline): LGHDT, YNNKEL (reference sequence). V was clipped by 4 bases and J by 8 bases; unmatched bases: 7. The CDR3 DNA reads TGTGCCAGCAGCCCGACAGGGCGCGGGGAAAAACTGTTTTTT. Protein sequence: CASSPTGRGEKLFF.